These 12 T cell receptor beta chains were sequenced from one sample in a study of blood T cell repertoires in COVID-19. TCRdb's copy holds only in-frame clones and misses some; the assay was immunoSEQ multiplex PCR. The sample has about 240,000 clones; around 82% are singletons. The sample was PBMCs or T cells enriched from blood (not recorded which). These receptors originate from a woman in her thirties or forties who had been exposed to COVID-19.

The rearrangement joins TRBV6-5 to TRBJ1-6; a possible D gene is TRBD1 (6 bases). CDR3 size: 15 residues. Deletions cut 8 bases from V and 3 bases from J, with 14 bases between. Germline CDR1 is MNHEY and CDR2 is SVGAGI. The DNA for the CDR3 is TGTGCCAGCGTCGGTAGGGGGTACTATAATTCACCCCTCCACTTT. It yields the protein CASVGRGYYNSPLHF.

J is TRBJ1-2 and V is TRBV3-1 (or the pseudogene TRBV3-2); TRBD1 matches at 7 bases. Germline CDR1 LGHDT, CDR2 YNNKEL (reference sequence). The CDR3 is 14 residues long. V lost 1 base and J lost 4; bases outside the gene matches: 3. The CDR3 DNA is TGTGCCAGCAGCCAAGTGAACAGGGGCTATGGCTACACCTTC. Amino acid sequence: CASSQVNRGYGYTF.

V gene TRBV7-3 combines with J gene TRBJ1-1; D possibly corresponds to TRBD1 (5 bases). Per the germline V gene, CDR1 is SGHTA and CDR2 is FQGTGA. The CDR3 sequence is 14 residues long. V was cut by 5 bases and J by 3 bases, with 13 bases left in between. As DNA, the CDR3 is TGTGCCAGCAGCCCTATGGGAGGGGACACTGAAGCTTTCTTT. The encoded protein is CASSPMGGDTEAFF.

CDR3 residues: CASSLGGPGGGNTIYF. The CDR3 DNA sequence: TGTGCCAGCAGCTTAGGAGGGCCCGGGGGTGGAAACACCATATATTTT. This chain connects TRBV7-2 to TRBJ1-3, with D possibly being TRBD1 (5 bases). This CDR3 comprises 16 residues. Trimming pared 1 base from V and 3 bases from J, leaving 13 bases between. In germline, CDR1 is SGHTA, CDR2 FQGNSA.

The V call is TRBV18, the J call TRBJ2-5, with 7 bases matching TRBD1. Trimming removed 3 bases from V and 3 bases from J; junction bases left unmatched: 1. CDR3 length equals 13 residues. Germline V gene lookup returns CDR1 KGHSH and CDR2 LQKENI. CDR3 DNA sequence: TGTGCCAGCTCACCTGGACAGGAAGAGACCCAGTACTTC. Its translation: CASSPGQEETQYF. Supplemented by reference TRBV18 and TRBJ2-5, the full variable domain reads NAGVMQNPRHLVRRRGQEARLRCSPMKGHSHVYWYRQLPEEGLKFMVYLQKENIIDESGMPKERFSAEFPKEGPSILRIQQVVRGDSAAYFCASSPGQEETQYFGPGTRLLVL.

The CDR3 spells CASSQSAPGNYGYTF. DNA of the CDR3: TGCGCCAGCAGTCAATCGGCTCCGGGTAACTATGGCTACACCTTC. The genes are TRBV23-1 and TRBJ1-2; no reliable D call. TRBV23-1 is filed as an ORF, its function uncertain. This CDR3 spans 15 amino acids. V was shortened by 0 bases and J by 1 base, with 9 bases between the two germline ends.

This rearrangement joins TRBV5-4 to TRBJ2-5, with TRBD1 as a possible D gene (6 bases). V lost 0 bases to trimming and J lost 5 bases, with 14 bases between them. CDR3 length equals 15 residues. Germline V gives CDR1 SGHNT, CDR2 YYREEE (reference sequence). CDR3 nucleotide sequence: TGTGCCAGCAGCTTGGGGGGGCAGGGAAGGGAGACCCAGTACTTC. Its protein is CASSLGGQGRETQYF.

The CDR3 coding sequence is TGCGCCAGCAGCCAAGGGGCCGGCACTGAAGCTTTCTTT. Residues: CASSQGAGTEAFF. V is TRBV4-1 and J is TRBJ1-1; D call uncertain. Germline-derived CDR1 and CDR2 are MGHRA and YSYEKL. Trimming left V 1 base short and J 4 bases short, with 7 bases between. The CDR3 spans 13 residues.

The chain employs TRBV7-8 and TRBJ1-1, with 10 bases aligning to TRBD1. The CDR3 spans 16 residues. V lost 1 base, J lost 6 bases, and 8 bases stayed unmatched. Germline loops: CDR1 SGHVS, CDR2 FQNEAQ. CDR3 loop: CASSLGDRGLYAEAFF. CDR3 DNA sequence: TGTGCCAGCAGCTTAGGAGACAGGGGGCTTTATGCTGAAGCTTTCTTT.

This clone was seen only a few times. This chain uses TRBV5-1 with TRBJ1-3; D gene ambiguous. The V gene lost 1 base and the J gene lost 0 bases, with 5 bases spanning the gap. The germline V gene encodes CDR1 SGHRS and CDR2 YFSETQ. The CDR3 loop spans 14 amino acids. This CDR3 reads CASSLSISGNTIYF. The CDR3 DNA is TGCGCCAGCAGCTTGTCTATCTCTGGAAACACCATATATTTT.

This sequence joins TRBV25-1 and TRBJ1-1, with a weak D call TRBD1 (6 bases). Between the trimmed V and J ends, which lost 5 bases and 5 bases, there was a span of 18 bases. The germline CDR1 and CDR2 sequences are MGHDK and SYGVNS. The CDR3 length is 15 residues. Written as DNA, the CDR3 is TGTGCCAGCAGTCCCCGGGGGGCAGGAAAGACTGAAGCTTTCTTT. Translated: CASSPRGAGKTEAFF.

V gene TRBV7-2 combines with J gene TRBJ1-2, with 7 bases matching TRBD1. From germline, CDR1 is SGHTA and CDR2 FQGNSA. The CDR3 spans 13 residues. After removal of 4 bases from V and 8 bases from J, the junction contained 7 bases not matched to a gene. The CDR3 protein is CASSSRQGRGYTF. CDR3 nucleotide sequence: TGTGCCAGCAGCTCTCGACAGGGTAGGGGCTACACCTTC.